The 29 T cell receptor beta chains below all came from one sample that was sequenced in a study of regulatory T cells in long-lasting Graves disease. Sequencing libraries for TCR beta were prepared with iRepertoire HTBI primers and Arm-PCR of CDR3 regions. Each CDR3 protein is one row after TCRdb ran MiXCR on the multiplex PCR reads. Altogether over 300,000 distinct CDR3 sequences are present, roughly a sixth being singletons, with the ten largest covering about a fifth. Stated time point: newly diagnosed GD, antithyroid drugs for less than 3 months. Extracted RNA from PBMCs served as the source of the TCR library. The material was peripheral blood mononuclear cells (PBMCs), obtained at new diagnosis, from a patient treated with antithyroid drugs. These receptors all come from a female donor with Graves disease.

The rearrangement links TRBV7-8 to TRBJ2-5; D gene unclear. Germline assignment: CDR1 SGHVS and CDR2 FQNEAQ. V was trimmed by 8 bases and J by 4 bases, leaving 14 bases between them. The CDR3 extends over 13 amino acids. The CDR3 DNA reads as TGTGCCAGCTATAAAACTGTAAGAGAGACCCAGTACTTC. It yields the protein CASYKTVRETQYF.

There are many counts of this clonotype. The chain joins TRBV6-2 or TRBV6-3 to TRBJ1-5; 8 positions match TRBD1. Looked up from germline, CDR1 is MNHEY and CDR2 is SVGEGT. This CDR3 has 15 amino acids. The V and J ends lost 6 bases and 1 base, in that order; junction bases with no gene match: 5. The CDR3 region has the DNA TGTGCCAGCAGCCTTTACAGGGGGAGCAATCAGCCCCAGCATTTT. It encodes CASSLYRGSNQPQHF.

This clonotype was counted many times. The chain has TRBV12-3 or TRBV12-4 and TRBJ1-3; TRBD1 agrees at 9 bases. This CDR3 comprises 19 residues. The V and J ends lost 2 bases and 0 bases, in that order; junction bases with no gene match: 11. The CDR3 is CASSLPLGTGKYSGNTIYF. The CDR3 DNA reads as TGTGCCAGCAGTTTACCCCTCGGGACAGGGAAATACTCTGGAAACACCATATATTTT.

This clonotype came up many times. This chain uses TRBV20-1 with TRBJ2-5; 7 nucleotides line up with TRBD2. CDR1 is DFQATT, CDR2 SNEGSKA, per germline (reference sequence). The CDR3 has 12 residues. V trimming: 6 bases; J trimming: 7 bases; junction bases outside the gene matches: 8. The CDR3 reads CSAEGLTGTQYF. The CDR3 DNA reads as TGCAGTGCAGAGGGACTAACGGGGACCCAGTACTTC.

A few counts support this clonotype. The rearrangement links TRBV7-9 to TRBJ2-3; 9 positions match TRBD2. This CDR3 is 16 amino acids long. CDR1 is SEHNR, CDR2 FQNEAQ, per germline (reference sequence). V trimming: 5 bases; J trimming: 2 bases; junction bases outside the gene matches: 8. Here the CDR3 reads CASSQGLALPTDTQYF. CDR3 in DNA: TGTGCCAGCAGCCAGGGACTAGCTTTGCCCACAGATACGCAGTATTTT.

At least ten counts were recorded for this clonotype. The CDR3 bases are TGTGCCAGCAGTTTCGGGGGAATTAGCAATCAGCCCCAGCATTTT. This codes for CASSFGGISNQPQHF. This chain uses TRBV28 with TRBJ1-5; TRBD1 might be the D (5 bases). The V and J ends lost 3 bases and 0 bases respectively, with 9 bases between them. The length of the CDR3 is 15 residues. Looked up from germline, CDR1 is MDHEN and CDR2 is SYDVKM.

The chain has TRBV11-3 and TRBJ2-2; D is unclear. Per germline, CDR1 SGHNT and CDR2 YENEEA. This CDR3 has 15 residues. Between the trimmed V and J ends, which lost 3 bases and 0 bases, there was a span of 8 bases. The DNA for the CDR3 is TGTGCCAGCAGCTTGGGAAATGCGAACACCGGGGAGCTGTTTTTT. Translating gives CASSLGNANTGELFF.

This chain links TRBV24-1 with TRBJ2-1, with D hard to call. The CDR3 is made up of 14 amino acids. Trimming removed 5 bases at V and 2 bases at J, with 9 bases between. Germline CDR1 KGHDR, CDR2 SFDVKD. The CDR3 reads CATSAGSAYNEQFF. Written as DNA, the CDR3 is TGTGCCACCAGTGCCGGGTCCGCCTACAATGAGCAGTTCTTC.

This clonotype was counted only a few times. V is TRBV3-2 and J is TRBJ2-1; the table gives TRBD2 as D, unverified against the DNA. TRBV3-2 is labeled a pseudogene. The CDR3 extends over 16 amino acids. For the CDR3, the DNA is TGTGCCAGCAGCCCCAAAATGCTAGCGGGAGTGAATGAGCAGTTCTTC. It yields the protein CASSPKMLAGVNEQFF.

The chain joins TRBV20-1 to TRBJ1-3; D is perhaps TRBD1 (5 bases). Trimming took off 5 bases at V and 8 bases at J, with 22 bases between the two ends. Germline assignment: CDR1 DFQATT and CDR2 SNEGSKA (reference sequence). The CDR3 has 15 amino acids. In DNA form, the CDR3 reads TGCAGTGCTTATTATAAGGGGTATCTCGGAGACACCATATATTTT. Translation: CSAYYKGYLGDTIYF.

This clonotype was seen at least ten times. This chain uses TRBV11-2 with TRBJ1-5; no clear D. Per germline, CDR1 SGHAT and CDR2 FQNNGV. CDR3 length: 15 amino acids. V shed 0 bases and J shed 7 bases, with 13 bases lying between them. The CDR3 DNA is TGTGCCAGCAGCTTAGATATGAGGACGGGACAGCCCCAGCATTTT. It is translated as CASSLDMRTGQPQHF.

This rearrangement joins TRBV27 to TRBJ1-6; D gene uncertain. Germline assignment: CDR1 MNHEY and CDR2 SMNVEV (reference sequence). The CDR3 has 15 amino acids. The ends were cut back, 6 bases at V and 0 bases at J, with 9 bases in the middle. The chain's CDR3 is CASSQSDSYNSPLHF. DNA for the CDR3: TGTGCCAGCAGCCAGAGTGACTCCTATAATTCACCCCTCCACTTT.

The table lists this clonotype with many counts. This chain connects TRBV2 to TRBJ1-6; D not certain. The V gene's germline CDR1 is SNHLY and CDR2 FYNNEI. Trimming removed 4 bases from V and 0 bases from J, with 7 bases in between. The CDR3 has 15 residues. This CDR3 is CASSAESSYNSPLHF. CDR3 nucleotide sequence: TGTGCCAGCAGTGCAGAGAGCTCCTATAATTCACCCCTCCACTTT.

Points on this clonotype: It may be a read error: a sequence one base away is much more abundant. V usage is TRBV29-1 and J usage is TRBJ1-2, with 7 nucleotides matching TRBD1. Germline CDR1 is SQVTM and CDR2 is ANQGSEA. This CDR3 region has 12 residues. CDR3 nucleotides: TGCGGCGTCTACTGGGGGGACAGAGACTACACCTTC. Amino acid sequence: CGVYWGDRDYTF.

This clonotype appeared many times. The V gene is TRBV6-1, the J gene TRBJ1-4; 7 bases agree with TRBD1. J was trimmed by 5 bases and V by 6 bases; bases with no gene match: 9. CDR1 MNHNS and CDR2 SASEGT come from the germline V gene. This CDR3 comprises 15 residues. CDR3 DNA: TGTGCCAGCAGCCTCCGACAGGGTGGGAATGAAAAACTGTTTTTT. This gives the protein CASSLRQGGNEKLFF.

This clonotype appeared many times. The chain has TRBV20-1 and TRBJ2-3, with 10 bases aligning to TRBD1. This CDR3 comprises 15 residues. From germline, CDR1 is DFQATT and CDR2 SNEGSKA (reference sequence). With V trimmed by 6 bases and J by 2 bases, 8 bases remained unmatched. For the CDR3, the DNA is TGCAGTGCACCTGCCGGGACAGGGGCCACAGATACGCAGTATTTT. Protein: CSAPAGTGATDTQYF.

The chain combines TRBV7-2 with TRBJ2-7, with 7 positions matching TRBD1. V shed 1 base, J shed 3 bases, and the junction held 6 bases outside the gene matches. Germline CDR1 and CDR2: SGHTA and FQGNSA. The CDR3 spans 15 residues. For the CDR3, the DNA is TGTGCCAGCAGCTTAGAACAGACAGGGTACTACGAGCAGTACTTC. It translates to CASSLEQTGYYEQYF.

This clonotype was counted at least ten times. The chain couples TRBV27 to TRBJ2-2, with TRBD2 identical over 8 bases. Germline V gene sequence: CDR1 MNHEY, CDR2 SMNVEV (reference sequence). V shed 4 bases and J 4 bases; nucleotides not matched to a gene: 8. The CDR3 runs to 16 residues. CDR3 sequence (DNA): TGTGCCAGCAGTTCCCCCTTGGCGGGAGGCACCGGGGAGCTGTTTTTT. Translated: CASSSPLAGGTGELFF.

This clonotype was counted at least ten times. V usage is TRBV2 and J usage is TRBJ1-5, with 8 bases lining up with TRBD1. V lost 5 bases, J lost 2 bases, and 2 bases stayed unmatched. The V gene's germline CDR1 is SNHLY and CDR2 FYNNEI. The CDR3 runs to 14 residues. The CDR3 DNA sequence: TGTGCCAGCAGTTCGGACAGGGGCAATCAGCCCCAGCATTTT. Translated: CASSSDRGNQPQHF.

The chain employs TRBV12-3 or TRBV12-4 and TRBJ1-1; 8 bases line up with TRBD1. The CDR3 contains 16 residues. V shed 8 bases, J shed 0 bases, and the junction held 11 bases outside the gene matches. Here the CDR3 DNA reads TGTGCCAGCTTCTTTCGGACAGGGCTTTTGAACACTGAAGCTTTCTTT. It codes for CASFFRTGLLNTEAFF.

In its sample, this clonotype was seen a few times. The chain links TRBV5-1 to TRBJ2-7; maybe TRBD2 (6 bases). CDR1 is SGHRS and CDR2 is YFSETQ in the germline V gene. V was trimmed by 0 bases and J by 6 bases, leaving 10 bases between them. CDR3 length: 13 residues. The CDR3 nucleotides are TGCGCCAGCAGCTTGGCCGGGGGTAGCGAGCAGTACTTC. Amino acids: CASSLAGGSEQYF.

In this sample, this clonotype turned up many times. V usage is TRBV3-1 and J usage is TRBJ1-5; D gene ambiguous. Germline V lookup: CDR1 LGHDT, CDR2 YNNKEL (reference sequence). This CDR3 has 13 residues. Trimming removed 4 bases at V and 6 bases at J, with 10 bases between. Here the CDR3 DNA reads TGTGCCAGCAGCCCAGGATCAGGTCAGCCCCAGCATTTT. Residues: CASSPGSGQPQHF.

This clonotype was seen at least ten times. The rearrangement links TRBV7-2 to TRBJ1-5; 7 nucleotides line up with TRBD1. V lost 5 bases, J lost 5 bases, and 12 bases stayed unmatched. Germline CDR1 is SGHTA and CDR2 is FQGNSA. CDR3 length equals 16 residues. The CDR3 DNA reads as TGTGCCAGCAGCCCTTACCTTGACAGGGACTATCAGCCCCAGCATTTT. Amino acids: CASSPYLDRDYQPQHF. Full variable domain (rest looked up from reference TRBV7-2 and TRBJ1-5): GAGVSQSPSNKVTEKGKDVELRCDPISGHTALYWYRQSLGQGLEFLIYFQGNSAPDKSGLPSDRFSAERTGGSVSTLTIQRTQQEDSAVYLCASSPYLDRDYQPQHFGDGTRLSIL.

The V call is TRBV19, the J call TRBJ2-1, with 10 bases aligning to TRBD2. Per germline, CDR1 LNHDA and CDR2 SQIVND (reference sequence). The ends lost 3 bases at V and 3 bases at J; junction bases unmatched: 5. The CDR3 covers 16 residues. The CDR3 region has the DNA TGTGCCAGTAGTATGTACGGGACTAGCGTCTACAATGAGCAGTTCTTC. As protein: CASSMYGTSVYNEQFF.

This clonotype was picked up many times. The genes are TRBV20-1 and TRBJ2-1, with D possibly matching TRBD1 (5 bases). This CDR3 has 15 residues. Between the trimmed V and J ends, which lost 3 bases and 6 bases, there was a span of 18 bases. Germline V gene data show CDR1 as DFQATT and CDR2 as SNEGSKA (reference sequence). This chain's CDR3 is CSASGLTVRTNEQFF. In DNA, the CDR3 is TGCAGTGCTAGTGGCCTGACAGTAAGAACCAATGAGCAGTTCTTC.

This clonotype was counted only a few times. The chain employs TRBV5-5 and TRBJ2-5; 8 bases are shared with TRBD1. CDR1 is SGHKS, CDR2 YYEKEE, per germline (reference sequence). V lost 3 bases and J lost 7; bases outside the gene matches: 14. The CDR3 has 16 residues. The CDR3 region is CASSSQGQATTRTQYF. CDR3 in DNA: TGTGCCAGCAGCTCCCAGGGACAGGCAACAACGAGGACCCAGTACTTC. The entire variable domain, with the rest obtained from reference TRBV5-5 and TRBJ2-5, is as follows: DAGVTQSPTHLIKTRGQQVTLRCSPISGHKSVSWYQQVLGQGPQFIFQYYEKEERGRGNFPDRFSARQFPNYSSELNVNALLLGDSALYLCASSSQGQATTRTQYFGPGTRLLVL.

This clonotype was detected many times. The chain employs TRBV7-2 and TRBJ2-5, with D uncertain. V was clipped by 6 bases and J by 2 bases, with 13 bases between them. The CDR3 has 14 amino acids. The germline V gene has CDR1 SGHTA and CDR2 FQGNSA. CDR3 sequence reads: CASSLMEIQETQYF. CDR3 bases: TGTGCCAGCAGTCTAATGGAGATACAAGAGACCCAGTACTTC.

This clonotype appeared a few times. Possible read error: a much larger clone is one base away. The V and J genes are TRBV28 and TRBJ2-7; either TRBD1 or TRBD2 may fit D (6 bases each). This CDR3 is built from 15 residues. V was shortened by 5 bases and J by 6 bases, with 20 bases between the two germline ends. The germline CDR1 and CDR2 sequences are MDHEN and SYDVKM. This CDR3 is CASSPPQGLSCEQYF. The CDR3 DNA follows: TGTGCCAGCAGTCCCCCACAGGGACTCAGCTGCGAGCAGTACTTC.

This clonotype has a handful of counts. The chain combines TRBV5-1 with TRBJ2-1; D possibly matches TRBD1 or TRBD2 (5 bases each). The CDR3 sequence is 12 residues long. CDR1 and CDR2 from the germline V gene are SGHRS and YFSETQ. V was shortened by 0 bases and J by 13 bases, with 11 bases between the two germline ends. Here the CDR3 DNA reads TGCGCCAGCAGCTTGGAGGGACGGCTCCAGTTCTTC. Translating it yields CASSLEGRLQFF. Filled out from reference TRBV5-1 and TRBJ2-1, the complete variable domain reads KAGVTQTPRYLIKTRGQQVTLSCSPISGHRSVSWYQQTPGQGLQFLFEYFSETQRNKGNFPGRFSGRQFSNSRSEMNVSTLELGDSALYLCASSLEGRLQFFGPGTRLTVL.